This T cell receptor beta chain was retrieved from a study of blood T cells in healthy people across ages. Alongside a J-beta primer mix, a sample-barcoded 5' primer served in a second PCR lasting about 7 to 11 cycles. Carrying 12 random nucleotides, a template-switch adaptor labeled each individual cDNA molecule. TCRdb re-called the 5' RACE reads through MiXCR, storing one row per CDR3 protein. The sample holds about 1.5 million distinct CDR3 sequences; approximately 40% are singletons and the top ten take 7.9%. Germline-derived CDR1 and CDR2 are SGHDT and YYEEEE. The CDR3 contains 16 residues. Findings and limits, study-wide: Estimated diversity across one million T cells was deemed an underestimate.

Comments on this clonotype: Its matching antigen is unknown.

The genes are TRBV5-6 and TRBJ2-4; D may match TRBD1 or TRBD2 (6 bases each). The J call is uncertain, as TRBJ2-7 better fits the DNA end. The sequenced sample was blood. The sequence came from a woman aged 18-29 years in good health. The CDR3 DNA is TGTGCCAGCAGCTTTCTTCCGGGGGCCGGGGCCTACGAGCAGTACTTC. Translating it yields CASSFLPGAGAYEQYF.